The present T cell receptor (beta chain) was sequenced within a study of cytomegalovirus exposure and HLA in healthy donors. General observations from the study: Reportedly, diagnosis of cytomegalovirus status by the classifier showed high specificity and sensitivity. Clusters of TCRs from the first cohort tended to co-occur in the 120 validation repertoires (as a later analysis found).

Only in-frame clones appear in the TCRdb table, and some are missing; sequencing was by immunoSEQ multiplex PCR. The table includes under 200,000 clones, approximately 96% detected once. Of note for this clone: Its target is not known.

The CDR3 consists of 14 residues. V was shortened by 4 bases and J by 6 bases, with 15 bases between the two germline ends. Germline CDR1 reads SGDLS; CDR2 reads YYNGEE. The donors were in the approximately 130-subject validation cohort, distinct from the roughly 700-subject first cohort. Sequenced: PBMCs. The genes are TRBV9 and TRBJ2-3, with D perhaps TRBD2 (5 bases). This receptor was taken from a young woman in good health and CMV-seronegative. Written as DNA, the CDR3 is TGTGCCAGCAGCAACCCCCGGGGAAAGGATACGCAGTATTTT. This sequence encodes CASSNPRGKDTQYF. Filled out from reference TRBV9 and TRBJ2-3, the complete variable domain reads DSGVTQTPKHLITATGQRVTLRCSPRSGDLSVYWYQQSLDQGLQFLIQYYNGEERAKGNILERFSAQQFPDLHSELNLSSLELGDSALYFCASSNPRGKDTQYFGPGTRLTVL.